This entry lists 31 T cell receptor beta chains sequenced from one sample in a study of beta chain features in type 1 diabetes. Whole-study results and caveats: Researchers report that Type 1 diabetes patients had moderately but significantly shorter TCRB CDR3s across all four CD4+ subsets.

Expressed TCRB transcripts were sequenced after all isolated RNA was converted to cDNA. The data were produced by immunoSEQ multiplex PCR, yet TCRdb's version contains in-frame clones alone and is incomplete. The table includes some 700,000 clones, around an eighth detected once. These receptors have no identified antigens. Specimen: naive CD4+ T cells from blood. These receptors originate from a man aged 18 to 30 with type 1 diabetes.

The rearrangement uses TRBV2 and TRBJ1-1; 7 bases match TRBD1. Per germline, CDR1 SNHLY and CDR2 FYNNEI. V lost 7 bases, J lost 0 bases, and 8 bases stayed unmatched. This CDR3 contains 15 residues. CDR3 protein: CASTKGTALNTEAFF. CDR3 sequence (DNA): TGTGCCAGCACTAAAGGGACAGCATTGAACACTGAAGCTTTCTTT.

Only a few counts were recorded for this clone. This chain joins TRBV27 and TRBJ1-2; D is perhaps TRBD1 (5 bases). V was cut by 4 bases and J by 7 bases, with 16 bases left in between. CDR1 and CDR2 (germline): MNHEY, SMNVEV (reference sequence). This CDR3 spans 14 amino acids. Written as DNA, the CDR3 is TGTGCCAGCAGTTCCCTCGACAGTCGAGTTGGCTACACCTTC. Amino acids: CASSSLDSRVGYTF.

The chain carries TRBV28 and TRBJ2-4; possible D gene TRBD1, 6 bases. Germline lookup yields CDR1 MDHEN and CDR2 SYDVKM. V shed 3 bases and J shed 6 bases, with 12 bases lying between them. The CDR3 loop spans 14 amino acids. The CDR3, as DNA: TGTGCCAGCAGTTTGGGGCAGGGGATAAACATTCAGTACTTC. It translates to CASSLGQGINIQYF.

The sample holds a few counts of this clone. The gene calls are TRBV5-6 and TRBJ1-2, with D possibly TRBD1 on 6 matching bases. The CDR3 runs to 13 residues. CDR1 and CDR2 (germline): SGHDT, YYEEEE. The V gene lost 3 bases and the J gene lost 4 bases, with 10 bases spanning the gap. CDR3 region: CASSSGQPYGYTF. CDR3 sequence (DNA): TGTGCCAGCAGCTCTGGACAGCCCTATGGCTACACCTTC.

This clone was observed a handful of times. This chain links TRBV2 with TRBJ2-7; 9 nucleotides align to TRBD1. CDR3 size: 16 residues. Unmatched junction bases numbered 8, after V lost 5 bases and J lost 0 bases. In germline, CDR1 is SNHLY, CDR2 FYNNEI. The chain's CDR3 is CASSHIGTGLSYEQYF. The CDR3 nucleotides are TGTGCCAGCAGTCATATTGGGACAGGGCTCTCCTACGAGCAGTACTTC.

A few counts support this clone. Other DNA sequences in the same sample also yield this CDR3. The CDR3 sequence: CAWSVGLNYGYTF. The CDR3 nucleotides are TGTGCCTGGAGTGTAGGGCTTAACTATGGCTACACCTTC. The V and J genes are TRBV30 and TRBJ1-2; D uncertain. V was cut by 0 bases and J by 1 base, with 6 bases left in between. CDR3 length: 13 amino acids. The V gene's germline CDR1 is GTSNPN and CDR2 SVGIG (reference sequence).

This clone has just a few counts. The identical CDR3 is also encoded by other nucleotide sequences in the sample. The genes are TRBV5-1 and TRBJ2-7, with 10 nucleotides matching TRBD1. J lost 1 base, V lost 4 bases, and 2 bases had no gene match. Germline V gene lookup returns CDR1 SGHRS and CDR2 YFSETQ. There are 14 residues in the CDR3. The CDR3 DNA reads TGCGCCAGCAGCCCGGGACAGGGGTCCTACGAGCAGTACTTC. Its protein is CASSPGQGSYEQYF.

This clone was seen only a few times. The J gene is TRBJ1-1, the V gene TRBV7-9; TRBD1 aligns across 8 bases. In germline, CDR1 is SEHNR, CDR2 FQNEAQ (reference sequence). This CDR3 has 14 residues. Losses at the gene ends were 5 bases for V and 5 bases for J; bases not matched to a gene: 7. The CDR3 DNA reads TGTGCCAGCAGCGCCCAGGGGGCTGGGACTGAAGCTTTCTTT. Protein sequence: CASSAQGAGTEAFF.

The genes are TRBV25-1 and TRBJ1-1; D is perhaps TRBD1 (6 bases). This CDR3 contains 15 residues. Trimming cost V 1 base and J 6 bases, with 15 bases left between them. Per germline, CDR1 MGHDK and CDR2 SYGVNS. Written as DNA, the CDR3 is TGTGCCAGCAGTGAATCCTTACAGGGAGGAGCTGAAGCTTTCTTT. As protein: CASSESLQGGAEAFF.

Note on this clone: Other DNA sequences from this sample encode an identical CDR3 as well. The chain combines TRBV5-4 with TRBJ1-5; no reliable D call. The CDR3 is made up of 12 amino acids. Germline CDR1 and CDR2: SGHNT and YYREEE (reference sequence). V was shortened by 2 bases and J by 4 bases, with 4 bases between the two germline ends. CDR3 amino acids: CASSFGNQPQHF. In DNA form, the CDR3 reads TGTGCCAGCAGCTTTGGAAATCAGCCCCAGCATTTT.

The CDR3 nucleotides are TGTGCCAGCAGCGTAGGAGGGGTTAATTCACCCCTCCACTTT. Translating gives CASSVGGVNSPLHF. The chain is built from TRBV9 and TRBJ1-6, with D possibly matching TRBD1 (5 bases). CDR3 length: 14 residues. Per the germline V gene, CDR1 is SGDLS and CDR2 is YYNGEE. V lost 0 bases and J 6 bases, leaving 7 bases between the germline ends.

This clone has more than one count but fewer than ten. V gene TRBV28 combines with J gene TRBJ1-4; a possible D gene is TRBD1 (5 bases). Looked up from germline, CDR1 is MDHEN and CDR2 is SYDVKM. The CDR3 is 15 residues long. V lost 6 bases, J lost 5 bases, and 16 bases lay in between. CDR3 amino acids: CASSPGHGTNEKLFF. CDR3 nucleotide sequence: TGTGCCAGCAGCCCAGGACACGGAACGAATGAAAAACTGTTTTTT.

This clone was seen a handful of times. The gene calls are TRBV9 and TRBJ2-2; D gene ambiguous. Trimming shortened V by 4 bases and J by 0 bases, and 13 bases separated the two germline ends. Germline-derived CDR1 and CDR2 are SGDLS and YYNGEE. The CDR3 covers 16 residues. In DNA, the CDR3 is TGTGCCAGCAGCTTCGCCCAAACCTCGAACACCGGGGAGCTGTTTTTT. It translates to CASSFAQTSNTGELFF.

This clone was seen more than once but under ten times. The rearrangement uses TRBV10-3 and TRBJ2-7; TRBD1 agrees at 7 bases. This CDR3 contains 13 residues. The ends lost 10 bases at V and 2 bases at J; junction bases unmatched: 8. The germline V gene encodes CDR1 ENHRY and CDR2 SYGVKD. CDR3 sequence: CANKKQGTYEQYF. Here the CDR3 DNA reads TGTGCCAACAAAAAACAGGGGACCTACGAGCAGTACTTC.

The DNA for the CDR3 is TGTGCCAGCAGTTACTCGATAGAAACGAACACTGAAGCTTTCTTT. This encodes CASSYSIETNTEAFF. This chain connects TRBV6-5 to TRBJ1-1; D unclear. CDR1 and CDR2 (germline): MNHEY, SVGAGI. The CDR3 is 15 residues long. V dropped 0 bases and J dropped 1 base, with 9 bases sitting between them.

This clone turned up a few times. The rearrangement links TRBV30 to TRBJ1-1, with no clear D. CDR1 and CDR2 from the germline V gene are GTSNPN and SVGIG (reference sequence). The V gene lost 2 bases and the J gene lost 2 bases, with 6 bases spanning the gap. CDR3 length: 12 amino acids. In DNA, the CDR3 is TGTGCCTGGAGTAAACCCAACACTGAAGCTTTCTTT. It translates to CAWSKPNTEAFF. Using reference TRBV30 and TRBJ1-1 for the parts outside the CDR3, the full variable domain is SQTIHQWPATLVQPVGSPLSLECTVEGTSNPNLYWYRQAAGRGLQLLFYSVGIGQISSEVPQNLSASRPQDRQFILSSKKLLLSDSGFYLCAWSKPNTEAFFGQGTRLTVV.

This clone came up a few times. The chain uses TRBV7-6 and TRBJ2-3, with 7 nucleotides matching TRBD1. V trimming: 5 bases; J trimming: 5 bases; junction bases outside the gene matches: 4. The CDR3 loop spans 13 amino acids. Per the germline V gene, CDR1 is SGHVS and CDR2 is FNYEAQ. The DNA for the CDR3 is TGTGCCAGCAGCCCGACAGGGATAGATACGCAGTATTTT. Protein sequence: CASSPTGIDTQYF.

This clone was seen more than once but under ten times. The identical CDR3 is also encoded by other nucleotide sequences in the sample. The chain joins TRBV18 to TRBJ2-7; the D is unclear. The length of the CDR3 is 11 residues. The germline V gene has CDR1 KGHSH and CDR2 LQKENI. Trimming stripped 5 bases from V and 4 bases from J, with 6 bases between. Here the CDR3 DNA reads TGTGCCAGCTCATCGAATTACGAGCAGTACTTC. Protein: CASSSNYEQYF. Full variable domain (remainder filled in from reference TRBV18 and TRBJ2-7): NAGVMQNPRHLVRRRGQEARLRCSPMKGHSHVYWYRQLPEEGLKFMVYLQKENIIDESGMPKERFSAEFPKEGPSILRIQQVVRGDSAAYFCASSSNYEQYFGPGTRLTVT.

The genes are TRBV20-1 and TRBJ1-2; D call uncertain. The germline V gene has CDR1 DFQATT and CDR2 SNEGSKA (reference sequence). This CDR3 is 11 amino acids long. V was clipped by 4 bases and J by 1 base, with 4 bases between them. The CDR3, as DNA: TGCAGTGCTATACTTAACTATGGCTACACCTTC. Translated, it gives CSAILNYGYTF.

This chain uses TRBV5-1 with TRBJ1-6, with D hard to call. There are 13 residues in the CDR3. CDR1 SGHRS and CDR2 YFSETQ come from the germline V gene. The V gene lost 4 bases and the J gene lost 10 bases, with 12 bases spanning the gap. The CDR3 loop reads CASSRSYDSPLHF. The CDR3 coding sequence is TGCGCCAGCAGCCGGTCGTATGACTCACCCCTCCACTTT.

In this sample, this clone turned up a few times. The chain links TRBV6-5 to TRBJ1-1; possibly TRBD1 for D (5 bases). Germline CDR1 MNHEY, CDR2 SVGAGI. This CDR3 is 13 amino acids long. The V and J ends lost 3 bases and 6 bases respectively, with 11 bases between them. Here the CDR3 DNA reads TGTGCCAGCAGTTATTTAAGGGGCTCTGAAGCTTTCTTT. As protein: CASSYLRGSEAFF.

For the CDR3, the DNA is TGTGCCATCTTGGACCCTATGGACAGTCAAGAGACCCAGTACTTC. The encoded protein is CAILDPMDSQETQYF. J is TRBJ2-5 and V is TRBV10-3; TRBD1 might be the D (6 bases). CDR1 ENHRY and CDR2 SYGVKD come from the germline V gene. The CDR3 has 15 residues. The V and J ends lost 8 bases and 2 bases respectively, with 18 bases between them.

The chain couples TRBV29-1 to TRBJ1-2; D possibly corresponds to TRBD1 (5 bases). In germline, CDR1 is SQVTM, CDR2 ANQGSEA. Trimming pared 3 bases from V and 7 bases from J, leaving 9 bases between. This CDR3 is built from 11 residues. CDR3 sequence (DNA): TGCAGCGTTGATCGCCAGGGTGGCTACACCTTC. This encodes CSVDRQGGYTF.

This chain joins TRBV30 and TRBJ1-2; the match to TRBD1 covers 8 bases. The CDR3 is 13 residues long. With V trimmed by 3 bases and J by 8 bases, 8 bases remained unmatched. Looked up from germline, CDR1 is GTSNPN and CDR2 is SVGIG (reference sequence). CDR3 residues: CAWRATGAAGYTF. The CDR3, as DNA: TGTGCCTGGAGAGCGACAGGGGCCGCGGGCTACACCTTC.

CDR3 loop: CAAGDAEAFF. For the CDR3, the DNA is TGTGCCGCGGGGGACGCTGAAGCTTTCTTT. The gene calls are TRBV19 and TRBJ1-1, with D possibly matching TRBD1 (5 bases). CDR3 length: 10 amino acids. Looked up from germline, CDR1 is LNHDA and CDR2 is SQIVND (reference sequence). The V and J ends lost 11 bases and 6 bases respectively, with 10 bases between them.

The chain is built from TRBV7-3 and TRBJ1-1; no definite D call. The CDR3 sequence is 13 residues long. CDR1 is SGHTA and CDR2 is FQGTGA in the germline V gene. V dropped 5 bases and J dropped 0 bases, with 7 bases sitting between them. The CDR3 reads CASSASLNTEAFF. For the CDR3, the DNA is TGTGCCAGCAGCGCGTCATTGAACACTGAAGCTTTCTTT.

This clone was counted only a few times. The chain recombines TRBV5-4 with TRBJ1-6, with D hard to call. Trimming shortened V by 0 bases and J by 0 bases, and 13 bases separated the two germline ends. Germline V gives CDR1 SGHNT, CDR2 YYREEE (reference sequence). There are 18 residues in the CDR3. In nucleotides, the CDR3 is TGTGCCAGCAGCTTGGCCGAGACCGTGAGCTCCTATAATTCACCCCTCCACTTT. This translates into CASSLAETVSSYNSPLHF.

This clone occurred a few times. CDR3 DNA: TGCGCCAGCAGCTTTGGACAGGGGGTACCGATGAACACTGAAGCTTTCTTT. Translating gives CASSFGQGVPMNTEAFF. The chain carries TRBV5-1 and TRBJ1-1; 10 bases match TRBD1. Germline CDR1 and CDR2: SGHRS and YFSETQ. V lost 2 bases and J lost 0; bases outside the gene matches: 7. The CDR3 contains 17 residues.

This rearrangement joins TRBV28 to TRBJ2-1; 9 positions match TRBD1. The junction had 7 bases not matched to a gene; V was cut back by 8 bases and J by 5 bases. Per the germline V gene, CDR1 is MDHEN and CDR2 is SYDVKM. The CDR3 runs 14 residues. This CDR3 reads CASEQGAVNNEQFF. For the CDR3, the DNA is TGTGCCAGCGAACAGGGGGCGGTAAACAATGAGCAGTTCTTC.

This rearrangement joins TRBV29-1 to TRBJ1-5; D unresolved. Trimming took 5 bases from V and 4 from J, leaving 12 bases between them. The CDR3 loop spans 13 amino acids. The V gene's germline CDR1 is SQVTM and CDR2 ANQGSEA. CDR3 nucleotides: TGCAGCGTTCGTAAGGGAAGTAATCAGCCCCAGCATTTT. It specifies CSVRKGSNQPQHF. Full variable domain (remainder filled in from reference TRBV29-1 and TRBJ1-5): SAVISQKPSRDICQRGTSLTIQCQVDSQVTMMFWYRQQPGQSLTLIATANQGSEATYESGFVIDKFPISRPNLTFSTLTVSNMSPEDSSIYLCSVRKGSNQPQHFGDGTRLSIL.

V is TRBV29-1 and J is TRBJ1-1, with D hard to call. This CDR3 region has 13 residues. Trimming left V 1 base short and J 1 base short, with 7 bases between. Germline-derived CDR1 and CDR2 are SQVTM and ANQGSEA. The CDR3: CSVEGHSNTEAFF. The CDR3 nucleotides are TGCAGCGTTGAAGGGCACTCGAACACTGAAGCTTTCTTT.